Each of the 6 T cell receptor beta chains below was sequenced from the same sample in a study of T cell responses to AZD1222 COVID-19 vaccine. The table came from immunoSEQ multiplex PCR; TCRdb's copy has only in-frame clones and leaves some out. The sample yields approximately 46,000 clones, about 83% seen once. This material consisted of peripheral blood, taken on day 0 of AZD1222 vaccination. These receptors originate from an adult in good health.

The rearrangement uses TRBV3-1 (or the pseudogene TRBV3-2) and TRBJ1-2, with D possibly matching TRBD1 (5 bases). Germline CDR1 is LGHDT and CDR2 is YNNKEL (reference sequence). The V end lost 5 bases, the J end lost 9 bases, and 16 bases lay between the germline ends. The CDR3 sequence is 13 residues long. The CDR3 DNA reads TGTGCCAGCAGCTCGACCCGGGGGTCTAGCTACACCTTC. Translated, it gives CASSSTRGSSYTF.

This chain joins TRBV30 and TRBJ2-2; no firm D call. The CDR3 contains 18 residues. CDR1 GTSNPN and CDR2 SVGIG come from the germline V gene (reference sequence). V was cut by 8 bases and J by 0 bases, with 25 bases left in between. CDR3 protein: CASTPGQSGYSNTGELFF. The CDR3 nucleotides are TGTGCCAGCACGCCGGGCCAGAGTGGGTATTCGAACACCGGGGAGCTGTTTTTT.

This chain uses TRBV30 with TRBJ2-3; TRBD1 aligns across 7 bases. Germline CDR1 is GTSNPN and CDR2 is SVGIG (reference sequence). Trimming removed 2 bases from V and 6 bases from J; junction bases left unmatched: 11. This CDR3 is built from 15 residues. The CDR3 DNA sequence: TGTGCCTGGAGTTCGCAGGGGGTTTTGAGGGATACGCAGTATTTT. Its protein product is CAWSSQGVLRDTQYF.

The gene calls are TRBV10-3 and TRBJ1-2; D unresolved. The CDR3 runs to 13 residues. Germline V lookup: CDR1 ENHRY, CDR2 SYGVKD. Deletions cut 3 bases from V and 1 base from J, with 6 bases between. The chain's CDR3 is CAISDEGNYGYTF. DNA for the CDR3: TGTGCCATCAGTGACGAGGGTAACTATGGCTACACCTTC.

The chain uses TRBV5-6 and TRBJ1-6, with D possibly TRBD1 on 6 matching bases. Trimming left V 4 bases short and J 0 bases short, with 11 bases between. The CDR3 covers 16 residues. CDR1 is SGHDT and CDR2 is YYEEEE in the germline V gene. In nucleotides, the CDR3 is TGTGCCAGCAGCCTGGGGGCGAGCTCCTATAATTCACCCCTCCACTTT. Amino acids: CASSLGASSYNSPLHF.

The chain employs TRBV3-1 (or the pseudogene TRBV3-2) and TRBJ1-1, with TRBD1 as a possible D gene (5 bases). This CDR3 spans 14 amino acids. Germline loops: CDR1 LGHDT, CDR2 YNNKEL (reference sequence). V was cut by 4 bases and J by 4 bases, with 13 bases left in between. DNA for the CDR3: TGTGCCAGCAGCCCGTCTGGGACTCGCACTGAAGCTTTCTTT. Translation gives CASSPSGTRTEAFF.